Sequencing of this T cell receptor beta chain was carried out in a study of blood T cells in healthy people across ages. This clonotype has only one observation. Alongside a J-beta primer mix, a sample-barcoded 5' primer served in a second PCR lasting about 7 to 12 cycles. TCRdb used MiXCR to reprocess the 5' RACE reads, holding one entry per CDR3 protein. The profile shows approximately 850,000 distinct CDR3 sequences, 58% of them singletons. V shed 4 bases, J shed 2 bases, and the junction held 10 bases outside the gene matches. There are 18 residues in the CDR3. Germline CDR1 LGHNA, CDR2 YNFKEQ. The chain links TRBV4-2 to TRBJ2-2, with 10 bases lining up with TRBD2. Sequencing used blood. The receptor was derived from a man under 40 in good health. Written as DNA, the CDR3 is TGTGCCAGCAGCCCCTACGGACTAGCGGTAATAAACACCGGGGAGCTGTTTTTT. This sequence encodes CASSPYGLAVINTGELFF.